The following is a T cell receptor (beta chain) sequence with its context. This sample is part of a study of blood T cell repertoires in COVID-19. Whole-study context: The United States, Italy and Spain were the sources of the acute and convalescent COVID-19 samples. PBMCs, B-cell-depleted T cells, or T cells were the source of the cDNA or gDNA that made up the material.

In the original processing: Researchers report that nucleated cell counts were estimated from reference gene primer amplification. The data were produced by immunoSEQ multiplex PCR, yet TCRdb's version contains in-frame clones alone and is incomplete. V and J calls and clone size come straight from that table; D and trimming were deduced from the DNA. The sample lists 90,000 to 100,000 clones; roughly 84% were seen once. Sequenced material: peripheral blood. This clonotype was obtained from a woman aged 55-70 years with acute or convalescent COVID-19.

The CDR3: CASEEGGDYGYTF. The CDR3 region has the DNA TGTGCCAGCGAGGAGGGCGGGGACTATGGCTACACCTTC. The V call is TRBV5-5, the J call TRBJ1-2; D gene unclear. Trimming took 7 bases from V and 3 from J, leaving 13 bases between them. The germline V gene encodes CDR1 SGHKS and CDR2 YYEKEE (reference sequence). This CDR3 is built from 13 residues.